Listed below are T cell receptor beta chains from one sample, sequenced in a study of siplizumab effects on memory and regulatory T cells. Sequencing used immunoSEQ multiplex PCR; TCRdb keeps in-frame clones, though not all of them. The sample lists roughly 92,000 clones; around 94% were seen once. The sample was non-Treg CD4+ T cells sorted from blood. The source of these receptors is a human donor in good health. The CDR3 runs from the conserved cysteine through the conserved F or W. A D gene is named only where the DNA matches it firmly. Clone size, where shown, is once, few, many, or a class for clones that have expanded.

16 | TRBJ2-3 | TRBV18 | NA | NA | TGTGCCAGCTCGCTGGAAACAGGCCTGGAAGCAGATACGCAGTATTTT | CASSLETGLEADTQYF
14 | TRBJ2-3 | TRBV28 | NA | NA | TGTGCCAGCAGTCCGGACGGCCTCACAGATACGCAGTATTTT | CASSPDGLTDTQYF
14 | TRBJ2-7 | TRBV5-1 | once | NA | TGCGCCAGCAGCTTGGGGTCGGGGCGGCGCGAGCAGTACTTC | CASSLGSGRREQYF
14 | TRBJ1-1 | TRBV7-9 | NA | NA | TGTGCCAGCAGCCAAAACTTGCGCCTCGCTGAAGCTTTCTTT | CASSQNLRLAEAFF
14 | TRBJ2-7 | TRBV6-5 | NA | NA | TGTGCCAGCAGTTACTCGAGGACAACCTACGAGCAGTACTTC | CASSYSRTTYEQYF
15 | TRBJ1-3 | TRBV5-8 | NA | NA | TGTGCCAGCAGCTTGGTCGGGGACTCTGGAAACACCATATATTTT | CASSLVGDSGNTIYF
17 | TRBJ2-1 | TRBV11-2 | NA | NA | TGTGCCAGCAGCTCAAACCGGGACGCCCGGGGCTACAATGAGCAGTTCTTC | CASSSNRDARGYNEQFF
13 | TRBJ1-1 | TRBV2 | once | NA | TGTGCCAGCATGAGGGGGATGAACACTGAAGCTTTCTTT | CASMRGMNTEAFF
14 | TRBJ2-7 | TRBV6-1 | NA | NA | TGTGCCAGCATCATCGGGGGACTTACGTACGAGCAGTACTTC | CASIIGGLTYEQYF
16 | TRBJ1-6 | TRBV4-2 | NA | NA | TGTGCCAGCAGCCAAGATTCCGGGGGAAGATACTCACCCCTCCACTTT | CASSQDSGGRYSPLHF
15 | TRBJ2-1 | TRBV7-9 | NA | NA | TGTGCCAGCAGCTCGGGACTGGGCTCCTACAATGAGCAGTTCTTC | CASSSGLGSYNEQFF
14 | TRBJ2-1 | TRBV15 | once | NA | TGTGCCACCAGTTTAACAGCGATCACCCATGAGCAGTTCTTC | CATSLTAITHEQFF
15 | TRBJ1-1 | TRBV4-1 | NA | NA | TGCGCCAGCAGCCAAGACCCCCAGGCGGGGACTGAAGCTTTCTTT | CASSQDPQAGTEAFF
13 | TRBJ2-4 | TRBV6-1 | NA | NA | TGTGCCAGCGAAGTGGAGGGCAAAAACATTCAGTACTTC | CASEVEGKNIQYF
11 | TRBJ1-1 | TRBV30 | NA | NA | TGTGCCTTGGAAAGACTCACTGAAGCTTTCTTT | CALERLTEAFF
14 | TRBJ1-2 | TRBV5-4 | NA | NA | TGTGCCAGCAGCTTGGTCGACAGGACCTATGGCTACACCTTC | CASSLVDRTYGYTF
20 | TRBJ2-2 | TRBV19 | NA | TRBD2 | TGTGCCAGTAGTATTGTGAAGGGACTAGCGGGACCTAGGAACACCGGGGAGCTGTTTTTT | CASSIVKGLAGPRNTGELFF
16 | TRBJ1-3 | TRBV28 | NA | TRBD1 | TGTGCCAGCAGTGGGACCTCGACAGGGACCATAAACACCATATATTTT | CASSGTSTGTINTIYF
13 | TRBJ1-5 | TRBV30 | NA | NA | TGTGCCTGGAGTGTAGAAGAAAGTCAGCCCCAGCATTTT | CAWSVEESQPQHF
17 | TRBJ2-2 | TRBV7-2 | once | NA | TGTGCCAGCAGCACTCCCTGGGCCATCGCGAACACCGGGGAGCTGTTTTTT | CASSTPWAIANTGELFF
17 | TRBJ2-1 | TRBV5-1 | NA | TRBD1 | TGCGCCAGCAGCTTGGCGCTTAACAGGGGGGCCTACAATGAGCAGTTCTTC | CASSLALNRGAYNEQFF
12 | TRBJ2-7 | TRBV14 | NA | NA | TGTGCCAGCAGCGGGAGTGGCTACGAGCAGTACTTC | CASSGSGYEQYF
13 | TRBJ2-1 | TRBV28 | NA | NA | TGTGCCAGCAGACGGGGGCCAGGCAATGAGCAGTTCTTC | CASRRGPGNEQFF
15 | TRBJ2-7 | TRBV5-4 | NA | TRBD1 | TGTGCCAGCAGCTTGGAGGGACAGGGTAGCTACGAGCAGTACTTC | CASSLEGQGSYEQYF
13 | TRBJ1-1 | TRBV14 | NA | NA | TGTGCCAGCAGCCTACCGTTTGACACTGAAGCTTTCTTT | CASSLPFDTEAFF
19 | TRBJ2-2 | TRBV29-1 | NA | TRBD2 | TGCAGCGTTGAAGATCCCCCTAGCGGGACCTTAACGAACACCGGGGAGCTGTTTTTT | CSVEDPPSGTLTNTGELFF
16 | TRBJ2-7 | TRBV10-1 | NA | NA | TGCGCCAGCAGTGAGAGGGGCGGAGGCGCCTACTACGAGCAGTACTTC | CASSERGGGAYYEQYF
15 | TRBJ2-7 | TRBV27 | NA | TRBD1 | TGTGCCAGCTTCTCGCCGGGACAGGGGTCCTACGAGCAGTACTTC | CASFSPGQGSYEQYF
12 | TRBJ1-1 | TRBV6-6 | NA | NA | TGTGCCAGCAGGACAGCGAACACTGAAGCTTTCTTT | CASRTANTEAFF
17 | TRBJ2-7 | TRBV4-1 | NA | NA | TGCGCCAGCAGCCAACCGATAGGGAGTCCGTCCTCCTACGAGCAGTACTTC | CASSQPIGSPSSYEQYF
13 | TRBJ1-1 | TRBV10-1 | NA | NA | TGCGCCACCTCCCAGTCTCAAGGCACTGAAGCTTTCTTT | CATSQSQGTEAFF
13 | TRBJ1-2 | TRBV28 | once | NA | TGTGCCAGCAGAATCCCGGGGATCTATGGCTACACCTTC | CASRIPGIYGYTF
11 | TRBJ2-4 | TRBV23-1 | NA | NA | TGCGCCAGCAGTCAATCCCCCATTCAGTACTTC | CASSQSPIQYF
15 | TRBJ2-2 | TRBV7-3 | NA | TRBD1 | TGTGCCAGCAGCTCCGGGACAGGGAACACCGGGGAGCTGTTTTTT | CASSSGTGNTGELFF
15 | TRBJ2-7 | TRBV18 | NA | TRBD1 | TGTGCCAGCTCACCCCTGGGACAGAGCACCTACGAGCAGTACTTC | CASSPLGQSTYEQYF
15 | TRBJ1-1 | TRBV15 | NA | NA | TGTGCCACCAGCGGGAGGACAGCCTCGAACACTGAAGCTTTCTTT | CATSGRTASNTEAFF
14 | TRBJ2-1 | TRBV15 | NA | NA | TGTGCCACCAGCAGAGGTCCTCCTTTCAATGAGCAGTTCTTC | CATSRGPPFNEQFF
13 | TRBJ2-5 | TRBV10-3 | few | TRBD1 | TGTGCCATCAGCGGACAGGGCCAAGAGACCCAGTACTTC | CAISGQGQETQYF
14 | TRBJ1-2 | TRBV9 | NA | NA | TGTGCCAGCAGCGCCCCCAGCCCTAACTATGGCTACACCTTC | CASSAPSPNYGYTF
16 | TRBJ1-5 | TRBV7-8 | NA | NA | TGTGCCAGCAGCCCCCGGATCCCCTCCGGCAATCAGCCCCAGCATTTT | CASSPRIPSGNQPQHF
13 | TRBJ2-1 | TRBV29-1 | NA | NA | TGCAGCGTCGATTTCGCCTTTATTGGGCGGCAGTTCTTC | CSVDFAFIGRQFF
16 | TRBJ2-1 | TRBV19 | NA | NA | TGTGCCAGTAGTCCAACCTTCGGGACAACGGGGAATGAGCAGTTCTTC | CASSPTFGTTGNEQFF